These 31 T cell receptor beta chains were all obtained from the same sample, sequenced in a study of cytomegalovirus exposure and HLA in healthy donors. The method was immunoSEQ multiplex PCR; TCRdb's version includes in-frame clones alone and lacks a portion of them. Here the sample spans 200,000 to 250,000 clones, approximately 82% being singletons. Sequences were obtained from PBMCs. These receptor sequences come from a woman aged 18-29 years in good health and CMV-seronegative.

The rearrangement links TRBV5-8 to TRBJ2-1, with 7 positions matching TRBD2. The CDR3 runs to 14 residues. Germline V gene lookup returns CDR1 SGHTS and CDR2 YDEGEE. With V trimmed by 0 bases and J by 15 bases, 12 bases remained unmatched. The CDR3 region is CASSLVRGTARPFF. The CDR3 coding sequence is TGTGCCAGCAGCTTGGTGCGGGGGACTGCCCGGCCGTTCTTC.

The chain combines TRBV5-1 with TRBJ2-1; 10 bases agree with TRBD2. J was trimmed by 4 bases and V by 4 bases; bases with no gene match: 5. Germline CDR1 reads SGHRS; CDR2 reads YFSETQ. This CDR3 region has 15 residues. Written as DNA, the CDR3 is TGCGCCAGCAGCGGGGGGACTAGCGAGTACAATGAGCAGTTCTTC. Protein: CASSGGTSEYNEQFF.

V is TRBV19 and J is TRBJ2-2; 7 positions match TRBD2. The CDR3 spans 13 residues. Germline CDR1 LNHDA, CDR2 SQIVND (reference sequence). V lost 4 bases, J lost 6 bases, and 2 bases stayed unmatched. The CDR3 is CASSRGGPGELFF. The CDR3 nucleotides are TGTGCCAGTAGTAGGGGGGGTCCCGGGGAGCTGTTTTTT.

The CDR3 DNA sequence: TGTGCCAGCAGCTCCCGGACAGGGTCAGATACGCAGTATTTT. As protein: CASSSRTGSDTQYF. The chain employs TRBV7-2 and TRBJ2-3; 8 nucleotides agree with TRBD1. Per germline, CDR1 SGHTA and CDR2 FQGNSA. J gave up 4 bases and V 4 bases, and 4 bases lay outside the gene matches. The CDR3 extends over 14 amino acids.

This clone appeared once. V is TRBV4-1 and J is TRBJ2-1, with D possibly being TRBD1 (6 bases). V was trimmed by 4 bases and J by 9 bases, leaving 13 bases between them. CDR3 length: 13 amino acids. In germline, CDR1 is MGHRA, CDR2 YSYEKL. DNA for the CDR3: TGCGCCAGCAGCCGGGTCAGGGGTGGTGAGCAGTTCTTC. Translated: CASSRVRGGEQFF.

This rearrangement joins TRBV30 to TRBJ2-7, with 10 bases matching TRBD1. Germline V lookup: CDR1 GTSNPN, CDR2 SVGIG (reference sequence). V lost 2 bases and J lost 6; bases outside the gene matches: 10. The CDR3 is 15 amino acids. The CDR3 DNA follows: TGTGCCTGGAGTCGGGACAGGGGTTCTCTTGGCGAGCAGTACTTC. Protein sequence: CAWSRDRGSLGEQYF.

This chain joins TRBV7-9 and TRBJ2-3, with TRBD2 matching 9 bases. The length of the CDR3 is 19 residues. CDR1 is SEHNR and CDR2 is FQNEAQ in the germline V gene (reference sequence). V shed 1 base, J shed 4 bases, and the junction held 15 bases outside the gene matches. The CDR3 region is CASSLDSPGTSSRADTQYF. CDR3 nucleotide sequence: TGTGCCAGCAGCTTAGATTCGCCCGGGACTAGCAGTAGGGCAGATACGCAGTATTTT.

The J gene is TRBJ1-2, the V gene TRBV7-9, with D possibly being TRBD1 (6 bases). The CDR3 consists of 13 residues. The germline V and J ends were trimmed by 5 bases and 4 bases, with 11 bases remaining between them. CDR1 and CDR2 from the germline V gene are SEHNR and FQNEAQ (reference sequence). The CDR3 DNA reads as TGTGCCAGCAGCCCACAGGGAGCCTATGGCTACACCTTC. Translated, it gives CASSPQGAYGYTF.

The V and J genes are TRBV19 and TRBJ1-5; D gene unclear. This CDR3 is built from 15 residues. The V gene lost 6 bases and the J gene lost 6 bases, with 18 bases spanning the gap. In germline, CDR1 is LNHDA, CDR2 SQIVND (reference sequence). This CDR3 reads CASSSEAGWGQPQHF. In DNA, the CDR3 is TGTGCCAGTAGCAGTGAGGCAGGCTGGGGTCAGCCCCAGCATTTT.

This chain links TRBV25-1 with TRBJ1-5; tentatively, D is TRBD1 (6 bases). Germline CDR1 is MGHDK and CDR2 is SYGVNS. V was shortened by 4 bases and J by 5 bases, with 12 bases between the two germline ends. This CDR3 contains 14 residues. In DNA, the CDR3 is TGTGCCAGCAGTGCCTCAGGGGTACATCAGCCCCAGCATTTT. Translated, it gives CASSASGVHQPQHF.

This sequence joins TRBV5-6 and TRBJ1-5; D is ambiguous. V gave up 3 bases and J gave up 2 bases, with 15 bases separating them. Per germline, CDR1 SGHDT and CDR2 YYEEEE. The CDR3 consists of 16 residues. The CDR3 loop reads CASSSWRVLGNQPQHF. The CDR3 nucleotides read TGTGCCAGCAGCTCCTGGCGGGTATTGGGCAATCAGCCCCAGCATTTT.

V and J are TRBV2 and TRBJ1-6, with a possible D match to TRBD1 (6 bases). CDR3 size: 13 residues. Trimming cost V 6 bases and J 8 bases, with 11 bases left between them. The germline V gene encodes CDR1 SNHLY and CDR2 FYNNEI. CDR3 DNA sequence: TGTGCCAGCAGGGAAAACAGGGATTCACCCCTCCACTTT. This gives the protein CASRENRDSPLHF.

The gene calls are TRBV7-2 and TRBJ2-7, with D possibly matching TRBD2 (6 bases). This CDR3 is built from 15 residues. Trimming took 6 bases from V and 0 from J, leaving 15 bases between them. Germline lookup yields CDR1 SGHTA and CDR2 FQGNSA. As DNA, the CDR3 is TGTGCCAGCAGTCGCGCAGGAGGGACCTCCTACGAGCAGTACTTC. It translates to CASSRAGGTSYEQYF.

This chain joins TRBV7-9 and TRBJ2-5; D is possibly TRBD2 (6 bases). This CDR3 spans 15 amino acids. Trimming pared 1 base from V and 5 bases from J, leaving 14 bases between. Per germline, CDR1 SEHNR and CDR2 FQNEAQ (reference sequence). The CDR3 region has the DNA TGTGCCAGCAGCTTAGAGGGAGGCTCGGTGGAGACCCAGTACTTC. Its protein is CASSLEGGSVETQYF.

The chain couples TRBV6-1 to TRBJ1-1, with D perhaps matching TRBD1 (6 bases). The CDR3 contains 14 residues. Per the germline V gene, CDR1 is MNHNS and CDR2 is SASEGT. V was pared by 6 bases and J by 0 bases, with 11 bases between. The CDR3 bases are TGTGCCAGCAGACCGACAGGTATGAACACTGAAGCTTTCTTT. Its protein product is CASRPTGMNTEAFF.

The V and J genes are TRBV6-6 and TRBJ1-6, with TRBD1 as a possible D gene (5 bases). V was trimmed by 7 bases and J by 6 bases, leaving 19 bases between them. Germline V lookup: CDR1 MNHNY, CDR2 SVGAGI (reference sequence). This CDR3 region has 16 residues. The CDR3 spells CASIRDLGLTNSPLHF. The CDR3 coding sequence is TGTGCCAGCATAAGGGACTTAGGATTAACTAATTCACCCCTCCACTTT.

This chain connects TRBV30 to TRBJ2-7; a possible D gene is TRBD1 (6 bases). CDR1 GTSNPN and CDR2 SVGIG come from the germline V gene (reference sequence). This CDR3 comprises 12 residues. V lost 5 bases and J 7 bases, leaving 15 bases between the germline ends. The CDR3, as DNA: TGTGCCTGGTTGGGGGCGTCAGGTGAGCAGTACTTC. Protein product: CAWLGASGEQYF.

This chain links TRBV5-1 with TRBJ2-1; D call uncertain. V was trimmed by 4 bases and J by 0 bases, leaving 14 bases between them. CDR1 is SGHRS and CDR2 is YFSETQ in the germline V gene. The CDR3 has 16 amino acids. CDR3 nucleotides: TGCGCCAGCAGCCGAACCGTGCTTAGCTCCTACAATGAGCAGTTCTTC. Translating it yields CASSRTVLSSYNEQFF. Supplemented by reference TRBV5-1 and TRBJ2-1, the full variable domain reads KAGVTQTPRYLIKTRGQQVTLSCSPISGHRSVSWYQQTPGQGLQFLFEYFSETQRNKGNFPGRFSGRQFSNSRSEMNVSTLELGDSALYLCASSRTVLSSYNEQFFGPGTRLTVL.

This CDR3 reads CATSSGQGLGGYTF. The CDR3 nucleotides read TGTGCCACCTCCTCCGGACAGGGCCTCGGTGGCTACACCTTC. The chain combines TRBV10-3 with TRBJ1-2; 8 positions match TRBD1. This CDR3 spans 14 amino acids. V lost 10 bases to trimming and J lost 7 bases; unmatched junction nucleotides: 14. Per the germline V gene, CDR1 is ENHRY and CDR2 is SYGVKD.

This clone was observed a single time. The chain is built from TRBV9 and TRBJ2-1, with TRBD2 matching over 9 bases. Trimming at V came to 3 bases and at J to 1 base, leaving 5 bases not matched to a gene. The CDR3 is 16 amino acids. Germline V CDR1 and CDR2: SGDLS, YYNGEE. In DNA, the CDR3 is TGTGCCAGCAGCGCCACTAGCGGGCTTTCCTACAATGAGCAGTTCTTC. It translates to CASSATSGLSYNEQFF.

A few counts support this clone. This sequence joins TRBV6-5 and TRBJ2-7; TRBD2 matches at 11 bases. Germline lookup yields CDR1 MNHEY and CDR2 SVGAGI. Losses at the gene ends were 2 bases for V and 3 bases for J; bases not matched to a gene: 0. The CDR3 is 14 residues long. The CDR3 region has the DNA TGTGCCAGCAGTTACGGGACTAGCGGCTACGAGCAGTACTTC. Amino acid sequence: CASSYGTSGYEQYF.

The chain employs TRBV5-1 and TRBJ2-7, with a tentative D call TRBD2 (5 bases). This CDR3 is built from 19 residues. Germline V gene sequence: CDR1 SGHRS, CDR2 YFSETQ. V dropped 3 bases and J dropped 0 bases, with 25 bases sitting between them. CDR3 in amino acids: CASSWETPSPRWGSYEQYF. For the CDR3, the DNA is TGCGCCAGCAGCTGGGAGACACCTTCCCCCCGGTGGGGCTCCTACGAGCAGTACTTC.

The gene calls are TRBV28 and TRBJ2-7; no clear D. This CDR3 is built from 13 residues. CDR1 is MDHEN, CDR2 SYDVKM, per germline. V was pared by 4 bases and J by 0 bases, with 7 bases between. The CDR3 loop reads CASSSQNSYEQYF. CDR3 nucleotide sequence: TGTGCCAGCAGTTCCCAAAACTCCTACGAGCAGTACTTC.

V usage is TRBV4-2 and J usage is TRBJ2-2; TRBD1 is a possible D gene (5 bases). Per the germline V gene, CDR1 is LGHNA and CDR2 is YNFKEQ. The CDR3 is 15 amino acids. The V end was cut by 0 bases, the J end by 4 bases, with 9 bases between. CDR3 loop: CASSQEGRVTGELFF. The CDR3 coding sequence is TGTGCCAGCAGCCAAGAGGGCAGGGTCACCGGGGAGCTGTTTTTT.

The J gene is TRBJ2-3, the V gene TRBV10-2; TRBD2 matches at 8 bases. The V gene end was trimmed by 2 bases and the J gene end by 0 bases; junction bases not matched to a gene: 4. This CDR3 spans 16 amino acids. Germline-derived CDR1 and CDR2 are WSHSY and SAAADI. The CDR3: CASSERAGGSTDTQYF. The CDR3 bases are TGCGCCAGCAGTGAGAGGGCGGGGGGAAGCACAGATACGCAGTATTTT.

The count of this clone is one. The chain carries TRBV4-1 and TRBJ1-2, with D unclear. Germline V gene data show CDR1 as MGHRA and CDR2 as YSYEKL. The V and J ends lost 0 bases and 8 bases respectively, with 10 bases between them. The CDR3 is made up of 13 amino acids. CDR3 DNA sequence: TGCGCCAGCAGCCAAGAAGTGAGCCGAGGCTACACCTTC. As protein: CASSQEVSRGYTF.

CDR3 region: CAWSGPPTGNTEAFF. The CDR3 bases are TGTGCCTGGAGTGGTCCACCGACAGGGAACACTGAAGCTTTCTTT. This chain connects TRBV30 to TRBJ1-1; D is possibly TRBD1 (6 bases). This CDR3 spans 15 amino acids. The germline V gene has CDR1 GTSNPN and CDR2 SVGIG (reference sequence). Trimming took off 1 base at V and 1 base at J, with 13 bases between the two ends. Variable domain in full (rest from reference TRBV30 and TRBJ1-1): SQTIHQWPATLVQPVGSPLSLECTVEGTSNPNLYWYRQAAGRGLQLLFYSVGIGQISSEVPQNLSASRPQDRQFILSSKKLLLSDSGFYLCAWSGPPTGNTEAFFGQGTRLTVV.

The CDR3 reads CASSLDRAVGQYF. CDR3 nucleotide sequence: TGTGCCAGCAGTTTAGATCGGGCAGTCGGGCAGTACTTC. The J gene is TRBJ2-7, the V gene TRBV27, with D uncertain. CDR3 length: 13 residues. CDR1 MNHEY and CDR2 SMNVEV come from the germline V gene (reference sequence). With 2 bases removed from V and 9 bases from J, the gap between germline ends came to 14 bases.

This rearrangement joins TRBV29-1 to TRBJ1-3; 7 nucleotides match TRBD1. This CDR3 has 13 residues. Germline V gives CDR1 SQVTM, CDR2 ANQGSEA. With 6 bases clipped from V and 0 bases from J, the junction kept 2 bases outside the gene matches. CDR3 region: CSVAGGSGNTIYF. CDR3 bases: TGCAGCGTGGCAGGGGGCTCTGGAAACACCATATATTTT.

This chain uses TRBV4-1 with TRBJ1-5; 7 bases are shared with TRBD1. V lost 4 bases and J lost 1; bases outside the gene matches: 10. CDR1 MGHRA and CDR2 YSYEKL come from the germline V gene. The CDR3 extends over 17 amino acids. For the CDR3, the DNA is TGCGCCAGCAGCCTCCGGCCAGGGGGAATGAGCAATCAGCCCCAGCATTTT. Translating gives CASSLRPGGMSNQPQHF.

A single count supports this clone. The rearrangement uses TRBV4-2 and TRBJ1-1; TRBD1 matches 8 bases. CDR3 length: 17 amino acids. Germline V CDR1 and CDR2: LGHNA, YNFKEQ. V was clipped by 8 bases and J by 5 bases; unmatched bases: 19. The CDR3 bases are TGTGCCAGCGGTCTTAGACAGGGGCTCGGGATACGGACTGAAGCTTTCTTT. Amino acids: CASGLRQGLGIRTEAFF.